This entry is about one T cell receptor (beta chain). The antigen this receptor binds is unknown. The data derive from a study of T cells expressing NK-cell markers (TCRdb year 2020). About the investigation overall: TCR beta-chain repertoires were profiled in sorted CD3+CD56+NKG2C+, CD3+CD56+NKG2C- and CD3+CD56-NKG2C+ T-cell subsets from eight donors. Of the eight sequenced donors, seven were found to be HCMV-seropositive and one was found to be HCMV-seronegative. Illumina HiSeq 2000/2500, MiSeq or NextSeq was used to sequence libraries as 2 x 150 bp reads. The study sequenced eight donors, all healthy volunteers chosen at random: three men and five women. Summary of the overall study and its limitations: Those dominant clonotypes were again the most abundant among CD3+CD56-NKG2C+ cells in a handful of donors, at about 25-60.1%. In six donors, the dominant CD3+CD56+NKG2C+ clonotypes were among the top 10 CD8+ clonotypes and accounted for roughly 1.0-8% of CD8+ T cells. It remained unclear whether the expanded NKG2C-expressing T cell clones were specific for HCMV antigens.

The sample was run on an Illumina HiSeq 2000. 5'RACE template switching, by which a universal primer site and unique molecular identifiers were added, was used to make TCR beta cDNA libraries. cDNA synthesis was primed from the TCR beta constant segment and was followed by two successive PCR amplification steps. The published analysis was carried out like this. MIGEC was used to demultiplex reads and group reads by UMI, and MiTCR was used to assemble and quantify clonotypes. To exclude erroneous sequences, any TCR cDNA sequence not supported by at least two reads was discarded. The tcR package was used for downstream repertoire analysis, and clonotypes were matched across fractions by CDR3 nucleotide sequence plus V segment. VDJmatch was used to annotate antigen specificity against VDJdb, with one amino acid substitution allowed in CDR3. Based on TCRdb reprocessing of the reads, there is one entry per CDR3 protein sequence, and DNA is missing. These V and J calls are TCRdb output, not the study's own analysis. This sample's clone table shows roughly 180,000 distinct CDR3 sequences. Roughly a fifth of the sample belongs to the ten largest clones.

To determine HCMV serostatus, a commercial ELISA kit was used to detect HCMV-specific IgG in serum. Peripheral blood mononuclear cells were isolated from blood by Ficoll density gradient centrifugation. The germline V gene specifies MNHEY as CDR1 and SVGAGI as CDR2. Reading from cysteine to phenylalanine, the CDR3 counts 16 amino acids. No DNA sequence was recorded. The chain links TRBV6-5 with TRBJ2-2; TCRdb proposes TRBD1, but this gene call is untestable without DNA. The TCR comes from a man aged 18 to 69 in good health. The sequenced sample was blood T cells: a sorted CD56 or NKG2C T cell subset, CD4+ or CD8+ T cells, or bulk PBMC T cells (not recorded which). This receptor has the CDR3 CASSYSPGQGAGELFF.